This entry describes one T cell receptor beta chain. As yet, its antigen is unknown. The data were taken from a study of cytomegalovirus exposure and HLA in healthy donors. Study summary: There were 88 million or so unique TCRs (from HLA-typed donors) in an early data release. Whole-study results and caveats: It was in a later analysis that TCR association rates were seen to vary by HLA locus, highest for DRB1 and lowest for HLA-C. Analyzed later, most CMV-associated TCR beta chains appeared HLA-restricted.

Germline V CDR1 and CDR2: MNHEY, SMNVEV (reference sequence). The CDR3 runs to 17 residues. V gave up 8 bases and J gave up 2 bases; unmatched junction bases: 9. The PCR made use of 60 Vbeta and 13 Jbeta primers. Generated by immunoSEQ multiplex PCR, the TCRdb table keeps only in-frame clones and is missing some. The sample holds around 82,000 clones, about 79% seen once. These donors, healthy bone marrow donors, were studied. The TCR sequence derives from a male donor in good health and CMV-seropositive. The V gene is TRBV27, the J gene TRBJ2-3; TRBD2 agrees at 14 bases. The sequencing sample was made of PBMCs. This chain's CDR3 is CASAPGLAGAYTDTQYF. In nucleotides, the CDR3 is TGTGCCAGCGCCCCGGGACTAGCGGGGGCATACACAGATACGCAGTATTTT.